A selection of T cell receptor beta chains follows, all from one sample in a study of Ad26.COV2.S vaccination and SARS-CoV-2 variants. This table comes from immunoSEQ multiplex PCR, and its TCRdb copy is limited to in-frame clones, with some not included. The table includes approximately 240,000 clones, around nine tenths detected once. The source material was peripheral blood, sampled in a trial of Ad26.COV2.S vaccine versus placebo. The receptors derive from a person aged 18-60 years who received the Ad26.COV2.S COVID-19 vaccine or a placebo. The CDR3 runs from the conserved cysteine through the conserved F or W. The order of the fields is clone size, D gene, V gene, J gene, CDR3 protein, CDR3 DNA. The D gene is left open where the match is weak. Clone size, where shown, is once, few, many, or a class for clones that have expanded.

-	-	TRBV12-3/TRBV12-4	TRBJ1-2	CASGPQSGGYTF	TGTGCCAGCGGTCCACAGTCGGGAGGCTACACCTTC
-	-	TRBV27	TRBJ1-5	CASAPAGGTNQPQHF	TGTGCCAGCGCCCCCGCCGGGGGAACTAATCAGCCCCAGCATTTT
-	TRBD2	TRBV28	TRBJ2-7	CASNPRGTASSYEQYF	TGTGCCTCCAACCCGCGGGGGACGGCCAGCTCCTACGAGCAGTACTTC
-	-	TRBV4-3	TRBJ1-2	CASSQGQLNYGYTF	TGCGCCAGCAGCCAAGGACAGTTAAACTATGGCTACACCTTC
-	-	TRBV6-5	TRBJ2-2	CASRDRPNTGELFF	TGTGCCAGCAGAGACAGGCCCAACACCGGGGAGCTGTTTTTT
-	-	TRBV7-9	TRBJ1-2	CASSLPKGSSGVYGYTF	TGTGCCAGCAGCTTACCCAAGGGTAGTTCAGGGGTCTATGGCTACACCTTC
-	-	TRBV6-2/TRBV6-3	TRBJ2-5	CASSYPTMETQYF	TGTGCCAGCAGTTACCCGACAATGGAGACCCAGTACTTC
-	TRBD2	TRBV9	TRBJ2-7	CASSVAPVGSGTWEQYF	TGTGCCAGCAGCGTAGCCCCAGTGGGTAGCGGGACTTGGGAGCAGTACTTC
-	-	TRBV7-8	TRBJ2-2	CASSLAGPNTGELFF	TGTGCCAGCAGCTTGGCGGGTCCGAACACCGGGGAGCTGTTTTTT
-	-	TRBV9	TRBJ2-3	CASSVGVVNTDTQYF	TGTGCCAGCAGCGTAGGTGTTGTAAACACAGATACGCAGTATTTT
-	-	TRBV21-1	TRBJ2-1	CASPRGSGSSFDEQFF	TGTGCCAGCCCCCGCGGTAGCGGGAGCTCCTTCGATGAGCAGTTCTTC
-	TRBD2	TRBV28	TRBJ2-4	CASSFPSGGVRTKNIQYF	TGTGCCAGCAGTTTTCCTAGCGGGGGTGTGAGAACCAAAAACATTCAGTACTTC
-	-	TRBV6-5	TRBJ1-3	CASSRGRTSGNTIYF	TGTGCCAGCAGTCGAGGACGGACCTCTGGAAACACCATATATTTT
-	-	TRBV19	TRBJ1-3	CASSPGRVGHTIYF	TGTGCCAGTAGTCCCGGACGCGTTGGACACACCATATATTTT
-	TRBD1	TRBV4-2	TRBJ1-1	CASSQESGGFGTEAFF	TGTGCCAGCAGCCAAGAGTCAGGGGGATTCGGCACTGAAGCTTTCTTT
-	TRBD2	TRBV30	TRBJ2-1	CAGKTGRMGNEQFF	TGTGCCGGGAAGACCGGGAGGATGGGCAATGAGCAGTTCTTC
-	TRBD1	TRBV19	TRBJ1-5	CASSTTGSAQPQHF	TGTGCCAGTAGTACGACAGGGAGCGCGCAGCCCCAGCATTTT
once	-	TRBV24-1	TRBJ1-5	CATSGAGGSNQPQHF	TGTGCCACCAGTGGGGCAGGAGGGAGCAATCAGCCCCAGCATTTT
-	TRBD2	TRBV28	TRBJ2-7	CASSFPAGGPHEQYF	TGTGCCAGCAGTTTCCCAGCGGGAGGGCCCCACGAGCAGTACTTC
-	TRBD2	TRBV10-3	TRBJ2-1	CALSGSSYNEQFF	TGTGCCTTAAGCGGGAGCTCCTACAATGAGCAGTTCTTC
-	-	TRBV9	TRBJ1-2	CASSVGVGVPGYTF	TGTGCCAGCAGCGTAGGGGTGGGGGTTCCTGGCTACACCTTC
-	-	TRBV4-3	TRBJ1-4	CASSQEGGEKLFF	TGCGCCAGCAGCCAAGAAGGCGGCGAAAAACTGTTTTTT
few	-	TRBV28	TRBJ2-2	CASLARGATGELFF	TGTGCCAGCCTGGCCCGAGGGGCCACCGGGGAGCTGTTTTTT
-	TRBD1	TRBV7-9	TRBJ2-3	CASSLGQGGQDTQYF	TGTGCCAGCAGCTTAGGACAGGGGGGTCAGGATACGCAGTATTTT
-	-	TRBV11-1	TRBJ1-1	CASSLGPNTEAFF	TGTGCCAGCAGCTTAGGCCCGAACACTGAAGCTTTCTTT
-	-	TRBV4-2	TRBJ1-3	CASSPGEAGNTIYF	TGTGCCAGCAGCCCCGGGGAAGCTGGAAACACCATATATTTT